Listed below are T cell receptor beta chains from one sample, sequenced in a study of blood T cells in healthy people across ages. TCRdb re-called the 5' RACE reads through MiXCR, storing one row per CDR3 protein. In the table there are approximately 800,000 distinct CDR3 sequences, about a quarter of which are singletons. The same sample was also used in a study of T cells of mothers and their children.

Sequencing was performed on blood. Receptors were obtained from a boy aged 5-17 years in good health. The CDR3 runs from the conserved cysteine through the conserved F or W. The order of the fields is clone size, D gene, J gene, V gene, CDR3 DNA, CDR3 protein. D genes are given only for firm matches. Only some rows state a clone size, as once, few, many or a class for expanded clones.

>few|TRBD1|TRBJ2-5|TRBV30
TGTGCCTGGAGCCGGGACAGCGGTCCGTGGGGAGAGACCCAGTACTTC
CAWSRDSGPWGETQYF
>NA|TRBD2|TRBJ2-5|TRBV6-6
TGTGCCAGCAGTTTCGAGCGGGGACAAGAGACCCAGTACTTC
CASSFERGQETQYF
>few|NA|TRBJ2-5|TRBV9
TGTGCCAGCAGCGTAAATTTACCAGGGGGGGAGACCCAGTACTTC
CASSVNLPGGETQYF
>NA|TRBD2|TRBJ2-7|TRBV13
TGTGCCAGCAGCTTAAACCGGGGGGAGTACGAGCAGTACTTC
CASSLNRGEYEQYF
>few|NA|TRBJ2-3|TRBV5-1
TGCGCCAGCAGCTTAGACGGATATACGCAGTATTTT
CASSLDGYTQYF
>few|TRBD2|TRBJ2-5|TRBV7-2
TGTGCCAGCAGCTTAGATAGCGGGGGGGCGGTAGAGACCCAGTACTTC
CASSLDSGGAVETQYF
>NA|TRBD1|TRBJ1-5|TRBV12-3/TRBV12-4
TGTGCCAGCAGTTTACAGGGGGCGGATCAGCCCCAGCATTTT
CASSLQGADQPQHF
>NA|TRBD1|TRBJ1-3|TRBV30
TGTGCCTGGAGTCCCGCCGGGACAGCCTCTGGAAACACCATATATTTT
CAWSPAGTASGNTIYF
>NA|NA|TRBJ1-2|TRBV19
TGTGCCAGTAGTATGACAAAGGGCTACACCTTC
CASSMTKGYTF
>NA|NA|TRBJ2-3|TRBV5-1
TGCGCCAGCAGCGTCCGACGTGAAACTAGCACAGATACGCAGTATTTT
CASSVRRETSTDTQYF
>NA|NA|TRBJ2-6|TRBV29-1
TGCAGCGTTGCCCCCTATGGGGCCAACGTCCTGACTTTC
CSVAPYGANVLTF
>NA|TRBD1|TRBJ1-1|TRBV20-1
TGCAGTGCTGGGACAGGGGTAAACACTGAAGCTTTCTTT
CSAGTGVNTEAFF
>NA|NA|TRBJ1-2|TRBV29-1
TGCAGCGTTGATCGTCCGGGGGCCGGATTTGGCTACACCTTC
CSVDRPGAGFGYTF
>few|NA|TRBJ1-4|TRBV5-1
TGCGCCAGCAGCGAGTGGTCCCTCGACGAAAAACTGTTTTTT
CASSEWSLDEKLFF
>few|NA|TRBJ2-5|TRBV4-1
TGCGCCAGCAGCCCTATTGAGGCGGTTCAAGAGACCCAGTACTTC
CASSPIEAVQETQYF
>NA|TRBD2|TRBJ2-2|TRBV11-2
TGTGCCAGCAGCCTGTTAGCGGGGGGCCTGAGCACCGGGGAGCTGTTTTTT
CASSLLAGGLSTGELFF
>few|NA|TRBJ1-5|TRBV6-4
TGTGCCAGCAGTGTCCCGATTGGGGACAGCAATCAGCCCCAGCATTTT
CASSVPIGDSNQPQHF
>few|TRBD1|TRBJ1-2|TRBV27
TGTGCCAGCAGTTTAAGGGCGTCAGGGGGTCTCTATGGCTACACCTTC
CASSLRASGGLYGYTF